This T cell receptor beta chain was sequenced in a study of CD8 T cells in Susac syndrome (dated by TCRdb to 2018 to 2020). Regarding the complete study: The study used repertoire sequencing to test whether antigen drove CD8+ T cell activation and differentiation in Susac syndrome. Points the paper makes about the study in general: The TCR sequencing and HLA analysis was acknowledged to have included a relatively small number of individuals.

About this clonotype itself: This receptor's antigen is unknown. Base qualities are missing; no much larger clone stands one base away.

RNA was extracted using the RNeasy kit, and roughly 0.45 to 1 ug of the RNA was reverse transcribed with random hexamers. The immunoSEQ multiplex PCR assay, which covers 54 Vbeta and 13 Jbeta segments, was used to amplify TCR beta CDR3 regions. Bias from PCR amplification was corrected by using a synthetic template baseline for primer optimization and for computational correction. The original methods were these. Reads were annotated to V, D and J genes per IMGT and analyzed with immunoSEQ Analyzer, keeping only productive sequences. To calculate clonality, Shannon entropy was normalized by log2 of the number of productive unique sequences and then subtracted from one. For each patient and control, public and private clones were evaluated within the 100 most prevalent clones. Susac-specific clones were defined as absent from healthy and MS cohorts, about 1,000 published viral clones and other ImmuneACCESS disease sequences. Starting from the raw public reads, TCRdb applied fastp trimming at Q25, assembled clones with MiXCR and retained in-frame beta chains. A single entry per CDR3 protein holds the most common genes and DNA from its merged rows. TCRdb, not the authors, supplied the V and J calls. In all, the sample holds roughly 120,000 distinct CDR3 sequences, and roughly 96% of those were seen once. The ten top clones hold more than 0.095% of the sample.

Peripheral blood CD8+ and CD4+ T cells from healthy donors, Susac syndrome patients and multiple sclerosis patients were profiled by high-throughput TCR beta sequencing. Healthy donors were included as age- and sex-matched controls. Bulk CD8+ and CD4+ T cells were purified by magnetic negative isolation, while CD8+ TEMRA cells were enriched using FACS. Blood was drawn into EDTA tubes, processed within 24 hours, and PBMCs were isolated by density gradient centrifugation. PBMCs destined for TCR sequencing were cryopreserved in liquid nitrogen and later thawed in a 37 °C water bath. Purity of sorted or isolated CD4+, CD8+ and CD8+ TEMRA cells was at least 90%. Input material: CD4+ T cells from PBMCs. The clonotype was recovered from a human donor in good health.

The bases read TGTGCCAGCAGCTTAGATCGGTTCCAATTCTTC. Its amino acids are CASSLDRFQFF. This chain is built from TRBV11-3 and TRBJ2-1; a confident D gene designation cannot be given. Trimming costs V 0 bases and J 16 bases, and their ends lie 10 bases apart. The germline V gene supplies CDR1 SGHNT and CDR2 YENEEA. Reading from cysteine to phenylalanine, the CDR3 counts 11 amino acids. CDR3 DNA is the only sequence kept; it has 33 bases, read in frame from the first base.